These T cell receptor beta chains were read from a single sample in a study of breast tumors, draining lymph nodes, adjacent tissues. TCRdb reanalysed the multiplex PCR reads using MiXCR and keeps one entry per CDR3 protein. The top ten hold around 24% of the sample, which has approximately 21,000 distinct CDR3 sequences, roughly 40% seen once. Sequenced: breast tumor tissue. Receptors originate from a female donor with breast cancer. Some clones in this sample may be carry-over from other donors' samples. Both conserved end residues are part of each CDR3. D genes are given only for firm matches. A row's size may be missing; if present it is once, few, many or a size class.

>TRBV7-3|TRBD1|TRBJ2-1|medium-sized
CASSPRTGANEQFF
TGTGCCAGCAGTCCACGGACAGGGGCCAATGAGCAGTTCTTC
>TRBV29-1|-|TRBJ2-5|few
CSVSLGGETQYF
TGCAGCGTATCATTGGGCGGGGAGACCCAGTACTTC
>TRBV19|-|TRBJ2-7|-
CASSIIGGYEQYF
TGTGCCAGTAGTATCATCGGGGGTTATGAGCAGTACTTC
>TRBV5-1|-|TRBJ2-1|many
CASSPRAGEQFF
TGCGCCAGCAGCCCCCGGGCGGGTGAGCAGTTCTTC
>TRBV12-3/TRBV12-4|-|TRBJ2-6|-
CASSFSSRPGANVLTF
TGTGCCAGCAGTTTCTCATCCCGGCCTGGGGCCAACGTCCTGACTTTC
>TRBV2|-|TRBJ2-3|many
CASRIETDTQYF
TGTGCCAGCCGTATAGAAACGGATACGCAGTATTTT
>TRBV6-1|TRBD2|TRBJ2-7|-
CASRPTSGDPGEQYF
TGTGCCAGCAGACCGACTAGCGGGGATCCGGGAGAGCAGTACTTC
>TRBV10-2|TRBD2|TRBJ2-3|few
CASLSGRKYF
TGCGCCAGCTTAAGCGGGAGAAAGTATTTT
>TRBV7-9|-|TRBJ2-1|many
CASKADSYNEQFF
TGTGCCAGCAAGGCGGATTCCTACAATGAGCAGTTCTTC
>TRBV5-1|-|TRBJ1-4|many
CASSFGQPENLFF
TGCGCCAGCAGCTTCGGACAGCCTGAAAACCTGTTTTTT
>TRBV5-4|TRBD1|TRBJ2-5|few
CASSQGQAQETQYF
TGTGCCAGCAGCCAGGGACAGGCCCAAGAGACCCAGTACTTC
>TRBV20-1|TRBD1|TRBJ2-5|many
CSARGGGQEATQYF
TGCAGTGCTAGAGGAGGAGGACAGGAAGCGACCCAGTACTTC
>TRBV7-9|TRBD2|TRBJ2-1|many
CASSLRLAGGSEQFF
TGTGCCAGCAGCTTACGACTAGCGGGAGGATCTGAGCAGTTCTTC
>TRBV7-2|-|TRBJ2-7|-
CASSLGVSVHEQYF
TGTGCCAGCAGCTTAGGTGTTAGCGTCCACGAGCAGTACTTC
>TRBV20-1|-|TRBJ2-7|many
CSAAGFLNEQYF
TGCAGTGCCGCCGGTTTTTTAAACGAGCAGTACTTC